The entry below gives a single T cell receptor beta chain sequence along with its context. Antigen unknown. Germline V gene lookup returns CDR1 GTSNPN and CDR2 SVGIG (reference sequence). The CDR3 sequence is 15 residues long. V gave up 2 bases and J gave up 2 bases; unmatched junction bases: 9. These data belong to a study of OX40 agonist ivuxolimab in advanced cancers. For the study at large: Patients took ivuxolimab, an agonistic anti-OX40 (CD134) antibody. While on treatment, patients had intravenous ivuxolimab at 0.01 to 10 mg/kg every 2 weeks. Partial responses were seen in three patients, one with hepatocellular carcinoma and two with cutaneous melanoma.

Study-wide results and caveats: Low levels of normalized T-cell clonal expansion also appeared in some nonresponders.

The assay was immunoSEQ multiplex PCR, and TCRdb's table has in-frame clones only and misses some. Among about 70,000 clones listed, roughly 84% were seen once. The source was CD4+ or CD8+ T cells sorted from blood, collected in a trial of the OX40 agonist ivuxolimab. The origin of this receptor is an adult with an advanced solid tumor such as melanoma, head and neck, liver or kidney cancer. This sequence joins TRBV30 and TRBJ2-7; 7 nucleotides line up with TRBD1. CDR3 nucleotide sequence: TGTGCCTGGAGTATTCCCCGGGACAGCACCTACGAGCAGTACTTC. It translates to CAWSIPRDSTYEQYF.